These 8 T cell receptor beta chains originate from one sample sequenced in a study of T-cell reconstitution after alpha-beta-depleted transplantation in children. The authors prepared the TCRbeta library with unique molecular identifiers. TCRdb reprocessed the PCR reads via MiXCR and lists one record per CDR3 protein. The sample carries about 230,000 distinct CDR3 sequences, 7.5% to 10% recorded once. The sample was PBMCs from the stem cell graft donor, taken from the stem cell graft. The origin of the receptors is a human donor who donated a stem cell graft to a child with SCID.

This clonotype was seen only a few times. The chain employs TRBV5-1 and TRBJ1-1, with 7 bases lining up with TRBD1. The CDR3 length is 15 residues. V trimming: 3 bases; J trimming: 3 bases; junction bases outside the gene matches: 8. Germline V gene sequence: CDR1 SGHRS, CDR2 YFSETQ. CDR3 in amino acids: CASSYPTGQDTEAFF. DNA for the CDR3: TGCGCCAGCAGCTACCCGACAGGGCAGGACACTGAAGCTTTCTTT.

In its sample, this clonotype was seen many times. The chain links TRBV7-2 to TRBJ1-2; the match to TRBD1 covers 9 bases. After removal of 4 bases from V and 4 bases from J, the junction contained 10 bases not matched to a gene. The CDR3 loop spans 16 amino acids. Germline V gene lookup returns CDR1 SGHTA and CDR2 FQGNSA. The CDR3, as DNA: TGTGCCAGCAGCTACCGCGGGGACAGGGTGATCTATGGCTACACCTTC. This codes for CASSYRGDRVIYGYTF.

In this sample, this clonotype turned up many times. The rearrangement links TRBV7-6 to TRBJ1-1; perhaps TRBD1 as D (6 bases). With 5 bases removed from V and 1 base from J, the gap between germline ends came to 14 bases. Germline-derived CDR1 and CDR2 are SGHVS and FNYEAQ. This CDR3 is built from 15 residues. CDR3 sequence (DNA): TGTGCCAGCAGCGGGCACTCGACAGGGAACACTGAAGCTTTCTTT. Translation: CASSGHSTGNTEAFF.

This clonotype was seen many times. The chain recombines TRBV7-2 with TRBJ2-3, with D possibly being TRBD2 (6 bases). V gave up 2 bases and J gave up 7 bases, with 22 bases separating them. The CDR3 totals 17 residues. Germline V gene lookup returns CDR1 SGHTA and CDR2 FQGNSA. The CDR3 coding sequence is TGTGCCAGCAGCTTATCTTCGGTCGCTCAGCGGGTGAATACGCAGTATTTT. It is translated as CASSLSSVAQRVNTQYF.

This clonotype has ten or more counts. The CDR3 reads CASSLGDRGQPQHF. For the CDR3, the DNA is TGCGCCAGCAGCTTGGGGGACAGGGGACAGCCCCAGCATTTT. The chain couples TRBV5-1 to TRBJ1-5; 10 bases fit TRBD1. The CDR3 extends over 14 amino acids. After removal of 0 bases from V and 7 bases from J, the junction contained 1 base not matched to a gene. The germline gives CDR1 SGHRS, CDR2 YFSETQ.

This clonotype came up many times. The chain uses TRBV27 and TRBJ2-4; D not resolved. Germline loops: CDR1 MNHEY, CDR2 SMNVEV (reference sequence). The CDR3 extends over 13 amino acids. V lost 5 bases, J lost 9 bases, and 14 bases lay in between. The CDR3 spells CASSASLSGIQYF. CDR3 DNA sequence: TGTGCCAGCAGTGCTTCTCTATCGGGCATTCAGTACTTC.

The table lists this clonotype with a few counts. The rearrangement uses TRBV9 and TRBJ2-2; TRBD1 might be the D (5 bases). The V and J ends lost 4 bases and 2 bases respectively, with 15 bases between them. The germline V gene has CDR1 SGDLS and CDR2 YYNGEE. This CDR3 has 16 residues. CDR3 coding DNA: TGTGCCAGCAGCTTACGACAGAGTCCTAACACCGGGGAGCTGTTTTTT. As protein: CASSLRQSPNTGELFF.

This clonotype was counted at least ten times. This sequence joins TRBV20-1 and TRBJ2-2, with D perhaps matching TRBD1 or TRBD2 (5 bases each). CDR3 size: 15 residues. The germline V and J ends were trimmed by 0 bases and 2 bases, with 10 bases remaining between them. From germline, CDR1 is DFQATT and CDR2 SNEGSKA (reference sequence). The DNA for the CDR3 is TGCAGTGCTAGAGATCTCGGGACCAACACCGGGGAGCTGTTTTTT. Translated: CSARDLGTNTGELFF.